This T cell receptor (beta chain) was sequenced for a study of cytomegalovirus exposure and HLA in healthy donors. General study points: Most TCRs appeared rarely, but some public TCRs recurred in many donors.

A multiplex PCR was run with 60 Vbeta primers and 13 Jbeta primers. Libraries were prepared by immunoSEQ multiplex PCR; TCRdb keeps only in-frame clonotypes and omits some of them. In the table there are under 200,000 clones, over 70% of which are singletons. This CDR3 has 13 amino acids. Notes on this clone: Its antigen is not known.

The sequenced material came from PBMCs. This sequence originates from a woman aged 50 to 60 in good health and CMV-seropositive. This rearrangement joins TRBV21-1 to TRBJ2-5; the D call in the table, TRBD1, was not verified against the DNA. TRBV21-1 constitutes a pseudogene. CDR3 coding DNA: TGTGCCAGCAGACACCCCCAGATAGAGACCCAGTACTTC. Its translation is CASRHPQIETQYF.